This TCR beta chain was captured by sequencing in a study of shared clonotypes between healthy human individuals. In the study overall: Sampling drew on donors who were a couple of women and a few men aged 18 to 49.

The donor population consisted of healthy HIV-negative adults with no recent acute infections or vaccinations. All donors were Caucasian adults living in Nashville, Tennessee. This CDR3 has 12 residues. V lost 4 bases, J lost 8 bases, and 9 bases lay in between. Germline assignment: CDR1 SGHTA and CDR2 FQGTGA. This table comes from immunoSEQ multiplex PCR, and its TCRdb copy is limited to in-frame clones, with some not included. The sample yields about half a million clones, roughly 85% seen once. With respect to this clone: Its specificity is not known.

Study-level findings and limits: Having only a few donors restricted how much genetic and exposure-history diversity was captured.

This TCR was recovered from a woman aged 40 to 55 in good health. Some clones in this sample may be carry-over from other donors' samples. The chain recombines TRBV7-3 with TRBJ2-1; D is perhaps TRBD2 (5 bases). Sample: PBMCs. CDR3 bases: TGTGCCAGCAGCTCTTCGGGATATGAGCAGTTCTTC. This sequence encodes CASSSSGYEQFF.